A single sample gave rise to the 32 T cell receptor beta chains below, sequenced in a study of T cell responses to AZD1222 COVID-19 vaccine. The repertoire was sequenced with immunoSEQ multiplex PCR; TCRdb's copy has only in-frame clones and lacks some. Altogether some 150,000 clones are present, 88% being singletons, with the ten largest covering 2.5% to 3.5%. Specimen: peripheral blood, collected 28 days after the second AZD1222 dose. Receptors originate from an adult who received the AZD1222 COVID-19 vaccine.

The V call is TRBV5-1, the J call TRBJ1-6; TRBD1 matches 9 bases. Germline CDR1 and CDR2: SGHRS and YFSETQ. V trimming: 2 bases; J trimming: 6 bases; junction bases outside the gene matches: 3. CDR3 length equals 15 residues. CDR3 nucleotides: TGCGCCAGCAGCTTACAGGGGGCTGCTAATTCACCCCTCCACTTT. As protein: CASSLQGAANSPLHF.

The chain employs TRBV7-9 and TRBJ2-7; 8 bases match TRBD2. Germline V gives CDR1 SEHNR, CDR2 FQNEAQ (reference sequence). V shed 5 bases, J shed 3 bases, and the junction held 3 bases outside the gene matches. CDR3 length: 13 amino acids. CDR3 nucleotide sequence: TGTGCCAGCAGCGAACTAGCGGACTACGAGCAGTACTTC. The encoded protein is CASSELADYEQYF.

This clone was picked up a small number of times. The gene calls are TRBV30 and TRBJ2-7, with D perhaps TRBD2 (5 bases). The CDR3 runs 14 residues. Germline V gives CDR1 GTSNPN, CDR2 SVGIG (reference sequence). Trimming removed 5 bases from V and 5 bases from J, with 19 bases in between. The CDR3 spells CAWARTGFGDEQYF. The CDR3 DNA follows: TGTGCCTGGGCCCGGACGGGTTTCGGGGACGAGCAGTACTTC.

With regard to this clone: An end of the junction differs from the germline gene, which may be a read error. The chain links TRBV7-7 to TRBJ1-1; D not certain. The CDR3 loop spans 14 amino acids. CDR1 and CDR2 from the germline V gene are SSHAT and FNYEAQ (reference sequence). The CDR3 region has the DNA TGTGCTAGCAGCTTATCAGAAGCTGACACTGAAGCTTTCTTT. Its protein is CASSLSEADTEAFF.

This chain connects TRBV28 to TRBJ1-3, with a weak D call TRBD1 (5 bases). Germline assignment: CDR1 MDHEN and CDR2 SYDVKM. Trimming shortened V by 8 bases and J by 8 bases, and 13 bases separated the two germline ends. This CDR3 is built from 12 residues. The CDR3 protein is CASAGLSDTIYF. As DNA, the CDR3 is TGTGCCAGCGCAGGGTTGTCTGACACCATATATTTT.

V is TRBV24-1 and J is TRBJ1-2, with a weak D call TRBD1 (5 bases). V dropped 7 bases and J dropped 6 bases, with 14 bases sitting between them. This CDR3 spans 13 amino acids. CDR1 and CDR2 from the germline V gene are KGHDR and SFDVKD. For the CDR3, the DNA is TGTGCCACCAGAGGGGAGCGGACAAATGGCTACACCTTC. Protein sequence: CATRGERTNGYTF.

The J gene is TRBJ1-4, the V gene TRBV7-9; the match to TRBD1 covers 9 bases. The V gene's germline CDR1 is SEHNR and CDR2 FQNEAQ (reference sequence). The trim removed 2 bases at V and 8 bases at J, leaving 6 bases unmatched. This CDR3 has 15 residues. The CDR3 nucleotides are TGTGCCAGCAGCTTAACGGGACAGGGCACCGAAAAACTGTTTTTT. This codes for CASSLTGQGTEKLFF.

V and J are TRBV9 and TRBJ2-5, with 7 bases that match TRBD2. The CDR3 contains 17 residues. Germline loops: CDR1 SGDLS, CDR2 YYNGEE. Trimming took 3 bases from V and 5 from J; bases not matched to a gene: 16. CDR3 bases: TGTGCCAGCAGCGCCACTAGCGTGACTTCAGGTGGGGAGACCCAGTACTTC. Its protein product is CASSATSVTSGGETQYF.

The V and J genes are TRBV2 and TRBJ1-1; D call uncertain. The germline V and J ends were trimmed by 5 bases and 1 base, with 2 bases remaining between them. There are 11 residues in the CDR3. The germline V gene encodes CDR1 SNHLY and CDR2 FYNNEI. The CDR3 loop reads CASSWNTEAFF. The CDR3 coding sequence is TGTGCCAGCAGTTGGAACACTGAAGCTTTCTTT.

About this clone: An end of the junction differs from the germline gene, which may be a read error. The J gene is TRBJ1-1, the V gene TRBV3-1 (or the pseudogene TRBV3-2); D is perhaps TRBD1 (5 bases). Germline V lookup: CDR1 LGHDT, CDR2 YNNKEL (reference sequence). CDR3 length: 10 residues. CDR3 in amino acids: CASRGTWTAF. CDR3 sequence (DNA): TGTGCCAGCCGCGGGACCTGGACCGCCTTT.

The gene calls are TRBV12-1 and TRBJ2-7. TRBV12-1 represents a pseudogene. This CDR3 is 11 amino acids long. The CDR3 region has the DNA TGTGCCAGCAGCTCAGCCGGCGAGCAGTACTTC. Amino acid sequence: CASSSAGEQYF.

This clone was detected once. This chain joins TRBV6-5 and TRBJ1-4, with a possible D match to TRBD1 (6 bases). Germline CDR1 is MNHEY and CDR2 is SVGAGI. V dropped 8 bases and J dropped 7 bases, with 14 bases sitting between them. This CDR3 contains 13 residues. This chain's CDR3 is CASGRQEGEKLFF. Written as DNA, the CDR3 is TGTGCCAGCGGACGACAGGAGGGTGAAAAACTGTTTTTT.

The chain links TRBV6-1 to TRBJ1-2, with unresolved D. The germline V and J ends were trimmed by 3 bases and 3 bases, with 8 bases remaining between them. Germline CDR1 MNHNS, CDR2 SASEGT. This CDR3 is 13 amino acids long. DNA for the CDR3: TGTGCCAGCAGTGACAGGCCAGACTATGGCTACACCTTC. This translates into CASSDRPDYGYTF.

The rearrangement joins TRBV18 to TRBJ1-5; D remains ambiguous. Germline-derived CDR1 and CDR2 are KGHSH and LQKENI. CDR3 length: 13 amino acids. Trimming removed 3 bases from V and 9 bases from J, with 12 bases in between. In DNA form, the CDR3 reads TGTGCCAGCTCACCTGATGATTCTTCGCCCCAGCATTTT. Translating gives CASSPDDSSPQHF.

This chain joins TRBV29-1 and TRBJ2-5; no clear D gene. Per the germline V gene, CDR1 is SQVTM and CDR2 is ANQGSEA. Trimming took 1 base from V and 1 from J, leaving 4 bases between them. The CDR3 length is 12 residues. For the CDR3, the DNA is TGCAGCGTTGAAGGAATCCAAGAGACCCAGTACTTC. Its protein is CSVEGIQETQYF. The entire variable domain, with the rest obtained from reference TRBV29-1 and TRBJ2-5, is as follows: SAVISQKPSRDICQRGTSLTIQCQVDSQVTMMFWYRQQPGQSLTLIATANQGSEATYESGFVIDKFPISRPNLTFSTLTVSNMSPEDSSIYLCSVEGIQETQYFGPGTRLLVL.

V is TRBV7-2 and J is TRBJ1-2, with unresolved D. CDR3 length: 17 residues. V was trimmed by 1 base and J by 0 bases, leaving 15 bases between them. Germline values: CDR1 SGHTA, CDR2 FQGNSA. The CDR3 region has the DNA TGTGCCAGCAGCTTAGGGAGGCGGTCGGTAGCTAACTATGGCTACACCTTC. Amino acids: CASSLGRRSVANYGYTF.

The V and J genes are TRBV3-1 (or the pseudogene TRBV3-2) and TRBJ1-2; the D is unclear. Between the trimmed V and J ends, which lost 5 bases and 8 bases, there was a span of 18 bases. Germline V gene lookup returns CDR1 LGHDT and CDR2 YNNKEL (reference sequence). The CDR3 is made up of 14 amino acids. In nucleotides, the CDR3 is TGTGCCAGCAGCTCTTCCGGCCAAACGGGAGGCTACACCTTC. It yields the protein CASSSSGQTGGYTF.

This clone was recorded only once. The chain links TRBV28 to TRBJ2-1, with D possibly being TRBD2 (5 bases). This CDR3 region has 12 residues. Germline CDR1 MDHEN, CDR2 SYDVKM. Deletions cut 6 bases from V and 9 bases from J, with 12 bases between. The CDR3 sequence is CASRERWGEQFF. CDR3 nucleotide sequence: TGTGCCAGCAGGGAGCGGTGGGGTGAGCAGTTCTTC.

J is TRBJ2-5 and V is TRBV18; D is ambiguous. V was pared by 6 bases and J by 4 bases, with 18 bases between. In germline, CDR1 is KGHSH, CDR2 LQKENI. This CDR3 is 15 amino acids long. In nucleotides, the CDR3 is TGTGCCAGCTCTCCCCCCTCGACGGGCGGAGAGACCCAGTACTTC. Its translation: CASSPPSTGGETQYF.

The chain joins TRBV10-2 to TRBJ2-2; D gene ambiguous. The V end was cut by 7 bases, the J end by 4 bases, with 10 bases between. Germline V CDR1 and CDR2: WSHSY, SAAADI. The CDR3 extends over 13 amino acids. The CDR3 protein is CASILDGTGELFF. DNA for the CDR3: TGCGCCAGCATCCTGGACGGCACCGGGGAGCTGTTTTTT.

The chain has TRBV7-2 and TRBJ2-2; 7 bases map to TRBD2. CDR1 and CDR2 (germline): SGHTA, FQGNSA. There are 15 residues in the CDR3. Trimming took 5 bases from V and 4 from J; bases not matched to a gene: 7. The CDR3 DNA reads TGTGCCAGCAGCCGGGGACTACCTCTCACCGGGGAGCTGTTTTTT. Residues: CASSRGLPLTGELFF.

This clone was recorded a few times. V and J are TRBV19 and TRBJ1-1; 8 bases align to TRBD1. Germline V gives CDR1 LNHDA, CDR2 SQIVND (reference sequence). The CDR3 is 13 residues long. Trimming removed 7 bases from V and 5 bases from J; junction bases left unmatched: 6. The CDR3 loop reads CASTRDRLTEAFF. Written as DNA, the CDR3 is TGTGCCAGTACCCGGGACAGGTTGACTGAAGCTTTCTTT.

This chain joins TRBV5-4 and TRBJ1-1; D gene ambiguous. Germline lookup yields CDR1 SGHNT and CDR2 YYREEE (reference sequence). The CDR3 sequence is 13 residues long. CDR3 coding DNA: TGTGCTTACTTCCGAAGAATGAACACTGAAGCTTTCTTT. Protein: CAYFRRMNTEAFF. Full variable domain (rest looked up from reference TRBV5-4 and TRBJ1-1): ETGVTQSPTHLIKTRGQQVTLRCSSQSGHNTVSWYQQALGQGPQFIFQYYREEENGRGNFPPRFSGLQFPNYSSELNVNALELDDSALYLCAYFRRMNTEAFFGQGTRLTVV.

The rearrangement uses TRBV28 and TRBJ1-1; D is unresolved. The CDR3 covers 15 residues. V lost 5 bases and J lost 1, with 14 bases in between. Germline V lookup: CDR1 MDHEN, CDR2 SYDVKM. The CDR3 DNA reads TGTGCCAGCAGTCCTGGACCCCGACAGAACACTGAAGCTTTCTTT. As protein: CASSPGPRQNTEAFF.

The chain carries TRBV4-3 and TRBJ1-4, with TRBD1 matching 9 bases. The germline CDR1 and CDR2 sequences are LGHNA and YSLEER. The CDR3 is 14 residues long. V gave up 8 bases and J gave up 7 bases; unmatched junction bases: 8. CDR3 residues: CASSRTGAGEKLFF. The DNA for the CDR3 is TGCGCCAGCTCGCGGACAGGGGCCGGTGAAAAACTGTTTTTT.

As to this clone: A read error may produce the germline difference seen at one junction end. The chain combines TRBV5-1 with TRBJ1-6; D is unresolved. CDR1 and CDR2 (germline): SGHRS, YFSETQ. The CDR3 sequence is 12 residues long. The CDR3 nucleotides read TGCGCCAGCAGCTCCGATAATTCACCCCTCCACTTT. This gives the protein CASSSDNSPLHF. Filled out from reference TRBV5-1 and TRBJ1-6, the complete variable domain reads KAGVTQTPRYLIKTRGQQVTLSCSPISGHRSVSWYQQTPGQGLQFLFEYFSETQRNKGNFPGRFSGRQFSNSRSEMNVSTLELGDSALYLCASSSDNSPLHFGNGTRLTVT.

The chain employs TRBV6-5 and TRBJ2-7; D remains unclear. The CDR3 runs 14 residues. CDR1 MNHEY and CDR2 SVGAGI come from the germline V gene. Trimming pared 3 bases from V and 3 bases from J, leaving 12 bases between. The CDR3 sequence: CASSYKDSGYEQYF. CDR3 coding DNA: TGTGCCAGCAGTTATAAGGATAGTGGCTACGAGCAGTACTTC.

The chain couples TRBV19 to TRBJ2-7, with D possibly matching TRBD1 (6 bases). This CDR3 spans 15 amino acids. V lost 9 bases and J lost 5, with 23 bases in between. Germline loops: CDR1 LNHDA, CDR2 SQIVND (reference sequence). CDR3 in DNA: TGTGCCAGACTAGTAGACCCGAGCAGGGGCCACGAGCAGTACTTC. Its translation: CARLVDPSRGHEQYF.

This clone showed up just a few times. This rearrangement joins TRBV7-9 to TRBJ1-1; no reliable D call. Germline V gene lookup returns CDR1 SEHNR and CDR2 FQNEAQ (reference sequence). The CDR3 is 14 amino acids. Trimming cost V 1 base and J 10 bases, with 16 bases left between them. CDR3 protein: CASSLGLGLSSAFF. CDR3 bases: TGTGCCAGCAGCTTAGGCTTAGGACTATCTTCAGCTTTCTTT.

This chain joins TRBV5-1 and TRBJ1-1; unclear D gene. Germline CDR1 is SGHRS and CDR2 is YFSETQ. V dropped 2 bases and J dropped 4 bases, with 12 bases sitting between them. The CDR3 has 14 residues. The chain's CDR3 is CASSFGGPGTEAFF. CDR3 bases: TGCGCCAGCAGCTTTGGAGGGCCCGGCACTGAAGCTTTCTTT.

This clone was recorded once. The chain is built from TRBV3-1 (or the pseudogene TRBV3-2) and TRBJ1-5, with D possibly matching TRBD1 (6 bases). V was cut by 1 base and J by 3 bases, with 13 bases left in between. Germline V gene data show CDR1 as LGHDT and CDR2 as YNNKEL (reference sequence). This CDR3 is 16 amino acids long. CDR3 in DNA: TGTGCCAGCAGCCAAGGGGGCAGGGGCCCCAATCAGCCCCAGCATTTT. This codes for CASSQGGRGPNQPQHF.

The V call is TRBV5-1, the J call TRBJ2-2, with TRBD1 identical over 7 bases. The CDR3 totals 15 residues. The trim removed 5 bases at V and 3 bases at J, leaving 7 bases unmatched. Germline CDR1 reads SGHRS; CDR2 reads YFSETQ. CDR3 in DNA: TGCGCCAGCAGTCTGGGGACAGCGGACACCGGGGAGCTGTTTTTT. As protein: CASSLGTADTGELFF.